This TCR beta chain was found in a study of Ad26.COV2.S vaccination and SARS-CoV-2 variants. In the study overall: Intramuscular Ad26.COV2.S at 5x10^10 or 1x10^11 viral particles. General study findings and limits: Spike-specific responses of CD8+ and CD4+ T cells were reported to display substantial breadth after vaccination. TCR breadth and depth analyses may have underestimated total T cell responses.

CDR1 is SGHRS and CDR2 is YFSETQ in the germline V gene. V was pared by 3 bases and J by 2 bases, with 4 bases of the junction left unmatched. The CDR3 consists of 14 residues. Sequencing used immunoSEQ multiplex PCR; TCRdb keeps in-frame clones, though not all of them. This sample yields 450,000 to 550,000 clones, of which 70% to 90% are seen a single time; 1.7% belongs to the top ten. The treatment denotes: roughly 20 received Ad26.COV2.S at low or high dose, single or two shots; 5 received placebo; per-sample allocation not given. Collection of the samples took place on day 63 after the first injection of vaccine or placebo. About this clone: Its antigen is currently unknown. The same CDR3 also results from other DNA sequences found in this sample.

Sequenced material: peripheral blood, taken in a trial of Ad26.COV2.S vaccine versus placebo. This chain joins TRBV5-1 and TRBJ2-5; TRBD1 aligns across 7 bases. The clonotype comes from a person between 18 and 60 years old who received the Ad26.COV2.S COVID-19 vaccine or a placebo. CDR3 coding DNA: TGCGCCAGCAGCTCCGGGACAGTTCAAGAGACCCAGTACTTC. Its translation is CASSSGTVQETQYF. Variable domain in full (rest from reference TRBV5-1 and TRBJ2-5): KAGVTQTPRYLIKTRGQQVTLSCSPISGHRSVSWYQQTPGQGLQFLFEYFSETQRNKGNFPGRFSGRQFSNSRSEMNVSTLELGDSALYLCASSSGTVQETQYFGPGTRLLVL.